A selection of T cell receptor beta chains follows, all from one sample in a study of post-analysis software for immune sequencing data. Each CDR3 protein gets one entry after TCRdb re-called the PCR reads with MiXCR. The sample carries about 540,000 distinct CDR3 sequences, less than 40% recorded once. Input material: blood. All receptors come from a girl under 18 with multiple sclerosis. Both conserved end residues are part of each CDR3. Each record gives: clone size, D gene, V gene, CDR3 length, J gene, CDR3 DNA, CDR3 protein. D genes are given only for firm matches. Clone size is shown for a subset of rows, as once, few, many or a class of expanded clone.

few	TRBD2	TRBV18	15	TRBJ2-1	TGTGCCAGCTCACCACAACTAGCGGGGCAAGATGAGCAGTTCTTC	CASSPQLAGQDEQFF
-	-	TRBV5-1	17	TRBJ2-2	TGCGCCAGCAGCTTGGAAGGGACCTTGATGAACACCGGGGAGCTGTTTTTT	CASSLEGTLMNTGELFF
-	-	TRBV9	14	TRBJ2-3	TGTGCCAGCAGCGCCGAAGACGGGCGGGATACGCAGTATTTT	CASSAEDGRDTQYF
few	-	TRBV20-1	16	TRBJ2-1	TGCAGTGCTAGAGATGGGGTCCTCATCGCCTACAATGAGCAGTTCTTC	CSARDGVLIAYNEQFF
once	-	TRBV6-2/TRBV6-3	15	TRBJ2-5	TGTGCCAGCAGTTACGCGGGGAACCGACAAGAGACCCAGTACTTC	CASSYAGNRQETQYF
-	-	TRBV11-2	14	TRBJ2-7	TGTGCCAGCAGCCCCCCAACGGACCCCTACGAGCAGTACTTC	CASSPPTDPYEQYF
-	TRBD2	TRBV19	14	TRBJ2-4	TGTGCCAGTAGTCTTATAGCGGGGAAGGGCATTCAGTACTTC	CASSLIAGKGIQYF
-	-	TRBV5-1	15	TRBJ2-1	TGCGCCAGCAGCTTGACGGCAGGGAGCCCCAATGAGCAGTTCTTC	CASSLTAGSPNEQFF
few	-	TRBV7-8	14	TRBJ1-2	TGTGCCAGCAGCTCCCGGGGGCAGGTCCTCCGCTACACCTTC	CASSSRGQVLRYTF
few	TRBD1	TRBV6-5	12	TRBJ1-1	TGTGCCAGCAGCCGACAGGGAGCTGAAGCTTTCTTT	CASSRQGAEAFF
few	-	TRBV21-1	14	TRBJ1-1	TGTGCCAGCAGCCCCCGGCCGGGGGGGACTGAAGCTTTCTTT	CASSPRPGGTEAFF
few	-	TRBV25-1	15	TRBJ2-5	TGTGCCAGCAGTGAAGGTCGACCCCATACAGAGACCCAGTACTTC	CASSEGRPHTETQYF
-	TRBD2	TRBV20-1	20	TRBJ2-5	TGCAGTGCTACCACACCGACTGGACTGGCGGGGGGTATCCACCAAGAGACCCAGTACTTC	CSATTPTGLAGGIHQETQYF
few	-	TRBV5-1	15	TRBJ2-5	TGCGCCAGCAGCTTGGAAGGTCCCCCCCAAGAGACCCAGTACTTC	CASSLEGPPQETQYF
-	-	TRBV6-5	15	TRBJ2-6	TGTGCCAGCAGCCAGCAGGGATTTGGGGCCAACGTCCTGACTTTC	CASSQQGFGANVLTF
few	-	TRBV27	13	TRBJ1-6	TGTGCCAGCAGTTTATGGGAGGGATCACCCCTCCACTTT	CASSLWEGSPLHF
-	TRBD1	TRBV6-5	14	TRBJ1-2	TGTGCCAGCAGTTACCGGACAGGAAACTATGGCTACACCTTC	CASSYRTGNYGYTF
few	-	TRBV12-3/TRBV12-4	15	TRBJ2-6	TGTGCCAGCAGTTTAGCGGGGACTGGGGCCAACGTCCTGACTTTC	CASSLAGTGANVLTF
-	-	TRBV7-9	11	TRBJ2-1	TGTGCCAGCGGACCAGCAGACGGGGAGTTCTTC	CASGPADGEFF
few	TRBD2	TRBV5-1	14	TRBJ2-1	TGCGCCAGCAGCAGCCCGGGACTAGCGGGGGGGCAGTTCTTC	CASSSPGLAGGQFF
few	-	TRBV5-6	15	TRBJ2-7	TGTGCCAGCAGCTTGAGAATTGCTAGCGTCTACGAGCAGTACTTC	CASSLRIASVYEQYF
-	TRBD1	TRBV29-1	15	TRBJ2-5	TGCAGCGTTGATTTTTGGCAGGGGGCAAAGGAGACCCAGTACTTC	CSVDFWQGAKETQYF
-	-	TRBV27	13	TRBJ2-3	TGTGCCAGCAGTCCTCATAAGTTAGATACGCAGTATTTT	CASSPHKLDTQYF
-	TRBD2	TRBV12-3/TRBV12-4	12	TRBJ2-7	TGTGCCAGCAGAAAGGGACTATACGAGCAGTACTTC	CASRKGLYEQYF
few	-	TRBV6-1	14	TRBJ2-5	TGTGCCAGCAGTGGAAGGCGTTCCCAAGAGACCCAGTACTTC	CASSGRRSQETQYF
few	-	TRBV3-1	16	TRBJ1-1	TGTGCCAGCAGCCAAGATCTGATGCCTAGAACGACTGAAGCTTTCTTT	CASSQDLMPRTTEAFF
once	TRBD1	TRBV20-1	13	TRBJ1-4	TGCAGTGCTCCCACAGGGGCTAATGAAAAACTGTTTTTT	CSAPTGANEKLFF
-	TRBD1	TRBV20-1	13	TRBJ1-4	TGCAGTGCTAGTACAGGGGTGGGGGAAAAACTGTTTTTT	CSASTGVGEKLFF
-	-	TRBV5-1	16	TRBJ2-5	TGCGCCAGCCAACAGGTGCAGGGAGGCTTCCAAGAGACCCAGTACTTC	CASQQVQGGFQETQYF
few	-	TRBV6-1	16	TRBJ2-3	TGTGCCAGCATTTTAAGGGGGCTAGCGGCCACAGATACGCAGTATTTT	CASILRGLAATDTQYF
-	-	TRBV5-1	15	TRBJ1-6	TGCGCCAGCAGCTTACAGGACGGCTTAGGGTCACCCCTCCACTTT	CASSLQDGLGSPLHF
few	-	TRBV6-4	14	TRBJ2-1	TGTGCCAGCAGTGCCTCAAGACTAGGCCGAGAGCAGTTCTTC	CASSASRLGREQFF
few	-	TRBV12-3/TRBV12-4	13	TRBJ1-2	TGTGCCAGCAGTCCCGCTCCCGGCGGTGGCTACACCTTC	CASSPAPGGGYTF
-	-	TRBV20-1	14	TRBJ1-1	TGCAGTGCTAGACGGGGACCTAGAAGCACTGAAGCTTTCTTT	CSARRGPRSTEAFF
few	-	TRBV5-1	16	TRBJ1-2	TGCGCCAGCAGCTCAGGACAGAGCTCCATTCAATATGGCTACACCTTC	CASSSGQSSIQYGYTF
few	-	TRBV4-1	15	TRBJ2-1	TGCGCCAGCAGCCAAGAGCGCAGGGTCTACAATGAGCAGTTCTTC	CASSQERRVYNEQFF
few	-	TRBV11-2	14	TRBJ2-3	TGTGCCAGCAGCTTTGGGACGATTACAGATACGCAGTATTTT	CASSFGTITDTQYF
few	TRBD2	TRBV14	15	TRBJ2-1	TGTGCCAGCACCCGAGCGGGGAGCTCCTACAATGAGCAGTTCTTC	CASTRAGSSYNEQFF
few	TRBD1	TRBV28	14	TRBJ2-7	TGTGCCAGCAGAAGGGACAGGGGTTTTGCCGAGCAGTACTTC	CASRRDRGFAEQYF
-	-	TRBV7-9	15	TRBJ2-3	TGTGCCAGCAGCTTAGTCACAGGGAGCACAGATACGCAGTATTTT	CASSLVTGSTDTQYF
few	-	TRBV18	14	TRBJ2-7	TGTGCCAGCTCACCACCAGGGGCCGCCTACGAGCAGTACTTC	CASSPPGAAYEQYF
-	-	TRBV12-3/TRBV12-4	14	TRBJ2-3	TGTGCCAGCAGACAACGAGCGGGCGCAGATACGCAGTATTTT	CASRQRAGADTQYF
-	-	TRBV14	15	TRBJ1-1	TGTGCCAGCAGCCAAGCGGCAGGGGCGAACACTGAAGCTTTCTTT	CASSQAAGANTEAFF
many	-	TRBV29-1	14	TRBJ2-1	TGCAGCGTTGCAGGGGTGAGCGGGGACAATGAGCAGTTCTTC	CSVAGVSGDNEQFF
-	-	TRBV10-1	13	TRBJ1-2	TGCGCCAGCAGTGAGTCAGGGTACTATGGCTACACCTTC	CASSESGYYGYTF
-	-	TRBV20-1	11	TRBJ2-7	TGCAGTGCGGGTAGCTCCTACGAGCAGTACTTC	CSAGSSYEQYF
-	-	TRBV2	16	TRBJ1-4	TGTGCCAGCAGAGAGGTCGGGGTTGAAACTAATGAAAAACTGTTTTTT	CASREVGVETNEKLFF
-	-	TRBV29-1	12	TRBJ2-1	TGCAGCGTTCCCGCGGAGGGCTATGAGCAGTTCTTC	CSVPAEGYEQFF
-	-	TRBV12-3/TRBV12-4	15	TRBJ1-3	TGTGCCAGCAGTTTCGGGGGGCAGGGTGGAAACACCATATATTTT	CASSFGGQGGNTIYF
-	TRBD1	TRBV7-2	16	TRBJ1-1	TGTGCCAGCAGCCTAAGCATCGGACAGGGGGACACTGAAGCTTTCTTT	CASSLSIGQGDTEAFF
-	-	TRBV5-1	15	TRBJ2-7	TGCGCCAGCAGGGTACCGGGGACCCCGCTGTTGGAGCAGTACTTC	CASRVPGTPLLEQYF
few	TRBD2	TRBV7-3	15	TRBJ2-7	TGTGCCAGCAGCTCGAGCGGGGGGCCCTCCTACGAGCAGTACTTC	CASSSSGGPSYEQYF